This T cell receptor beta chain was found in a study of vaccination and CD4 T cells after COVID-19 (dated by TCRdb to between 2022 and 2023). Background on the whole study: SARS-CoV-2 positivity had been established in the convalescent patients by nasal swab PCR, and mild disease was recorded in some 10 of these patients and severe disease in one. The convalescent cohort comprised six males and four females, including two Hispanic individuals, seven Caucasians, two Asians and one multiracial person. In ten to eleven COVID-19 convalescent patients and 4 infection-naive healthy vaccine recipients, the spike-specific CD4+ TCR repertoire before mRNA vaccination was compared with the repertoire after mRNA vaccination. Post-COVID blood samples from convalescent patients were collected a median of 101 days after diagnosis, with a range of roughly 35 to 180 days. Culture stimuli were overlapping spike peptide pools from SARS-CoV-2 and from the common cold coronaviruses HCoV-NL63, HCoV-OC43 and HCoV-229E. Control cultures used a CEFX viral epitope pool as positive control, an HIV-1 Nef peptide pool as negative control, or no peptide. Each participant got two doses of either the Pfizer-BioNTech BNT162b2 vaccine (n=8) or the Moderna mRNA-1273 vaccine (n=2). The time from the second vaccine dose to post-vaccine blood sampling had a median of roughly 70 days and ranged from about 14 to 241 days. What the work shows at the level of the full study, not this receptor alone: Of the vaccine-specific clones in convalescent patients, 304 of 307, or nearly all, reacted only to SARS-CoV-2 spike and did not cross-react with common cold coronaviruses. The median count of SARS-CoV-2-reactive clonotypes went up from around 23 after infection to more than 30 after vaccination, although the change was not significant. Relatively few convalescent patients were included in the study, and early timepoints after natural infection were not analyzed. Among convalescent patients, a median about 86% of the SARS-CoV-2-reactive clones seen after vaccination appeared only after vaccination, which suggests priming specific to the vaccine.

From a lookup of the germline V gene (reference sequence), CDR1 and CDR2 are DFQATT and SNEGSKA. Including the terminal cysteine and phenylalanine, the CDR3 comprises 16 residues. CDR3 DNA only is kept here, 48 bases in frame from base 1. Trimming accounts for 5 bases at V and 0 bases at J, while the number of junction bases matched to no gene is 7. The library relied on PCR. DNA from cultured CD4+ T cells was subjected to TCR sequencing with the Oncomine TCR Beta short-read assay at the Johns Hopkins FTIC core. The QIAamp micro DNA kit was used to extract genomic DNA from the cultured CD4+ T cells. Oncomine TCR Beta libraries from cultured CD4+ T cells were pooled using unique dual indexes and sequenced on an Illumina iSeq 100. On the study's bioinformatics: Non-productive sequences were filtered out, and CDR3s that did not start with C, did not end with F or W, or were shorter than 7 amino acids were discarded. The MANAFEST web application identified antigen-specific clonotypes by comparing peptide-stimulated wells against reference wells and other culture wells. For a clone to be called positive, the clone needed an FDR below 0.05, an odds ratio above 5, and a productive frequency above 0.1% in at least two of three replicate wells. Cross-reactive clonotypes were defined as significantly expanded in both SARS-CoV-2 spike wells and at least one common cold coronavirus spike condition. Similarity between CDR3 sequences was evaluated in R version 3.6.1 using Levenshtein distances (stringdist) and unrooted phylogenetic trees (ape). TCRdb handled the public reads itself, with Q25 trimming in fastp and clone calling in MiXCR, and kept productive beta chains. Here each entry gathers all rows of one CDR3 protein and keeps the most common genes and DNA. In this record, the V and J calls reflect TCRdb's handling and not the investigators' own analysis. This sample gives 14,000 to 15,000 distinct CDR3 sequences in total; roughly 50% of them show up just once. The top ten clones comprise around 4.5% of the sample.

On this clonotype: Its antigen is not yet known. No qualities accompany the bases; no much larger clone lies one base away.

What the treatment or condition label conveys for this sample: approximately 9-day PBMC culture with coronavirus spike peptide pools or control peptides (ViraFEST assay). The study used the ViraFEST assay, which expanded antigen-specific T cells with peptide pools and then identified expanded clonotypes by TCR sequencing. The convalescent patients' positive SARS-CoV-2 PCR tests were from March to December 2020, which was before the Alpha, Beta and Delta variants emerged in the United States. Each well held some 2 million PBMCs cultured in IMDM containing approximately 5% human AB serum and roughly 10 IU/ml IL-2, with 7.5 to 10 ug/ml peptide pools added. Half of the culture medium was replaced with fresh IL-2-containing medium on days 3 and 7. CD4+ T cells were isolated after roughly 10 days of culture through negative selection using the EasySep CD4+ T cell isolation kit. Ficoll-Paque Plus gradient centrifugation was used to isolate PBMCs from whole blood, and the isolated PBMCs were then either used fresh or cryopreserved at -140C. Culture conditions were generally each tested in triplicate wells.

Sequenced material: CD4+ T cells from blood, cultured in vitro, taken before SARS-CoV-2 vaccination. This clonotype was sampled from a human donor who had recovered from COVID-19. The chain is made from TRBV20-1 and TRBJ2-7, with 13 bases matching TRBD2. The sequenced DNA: TGCAGTGCTGGTGGACTAGCGGGAGTCACCTCCTACGAGCAGTACTTC. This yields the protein CSAGGLAGVTSYEQYF.